This T cell receptor (beta chain) derives from a study of breast tumors, draining lymph nodes, adjacent tissues. Study-wide results and caveats: Tumor and nontumor repertoires were significantly more similar in luminal-like than in basal-like breast cancer. That most tumor T cells come from lymph nodes remained unproven. Tumor TCR diversity was below lymph nodes but above nontumor tissue. The data were judged consistent with most tumor T cells coming from lymph node and expanding in tumor.

TCRdb reanalysed the multiplex PCR reads using MiXCR and keeps one entry per CDR3 protein. Seen here are fewer than 25,000 distinct CDR3 sequences, about 38% observed once, and the top ten hold approximately 25%. As regards this clonotype: The antigen is unknown. A junction end diverges from the germline sequence, so it may reflect a read error.

The germline CDR1 and CDR2 sequences are SGHNT and YYREEE (reference sequence). The CDR3 totals 15 residues. This TCR came from a female donor with breast cancer. Some clones in this sample may be carry-over from other donors' samples. V usage is TRBV5-4 and J usage is TRBJ1-6; 8 nucleotides align to TRBD1. The specimen sequenced was breast tumor tissue. The CDR3 region is CASGLGDRRASPLHF. The CDR3 coding sequence is TGTGCCAGCGGCTTGGGGGACAGGCGGGCTTCACCCCTCCACTTT.